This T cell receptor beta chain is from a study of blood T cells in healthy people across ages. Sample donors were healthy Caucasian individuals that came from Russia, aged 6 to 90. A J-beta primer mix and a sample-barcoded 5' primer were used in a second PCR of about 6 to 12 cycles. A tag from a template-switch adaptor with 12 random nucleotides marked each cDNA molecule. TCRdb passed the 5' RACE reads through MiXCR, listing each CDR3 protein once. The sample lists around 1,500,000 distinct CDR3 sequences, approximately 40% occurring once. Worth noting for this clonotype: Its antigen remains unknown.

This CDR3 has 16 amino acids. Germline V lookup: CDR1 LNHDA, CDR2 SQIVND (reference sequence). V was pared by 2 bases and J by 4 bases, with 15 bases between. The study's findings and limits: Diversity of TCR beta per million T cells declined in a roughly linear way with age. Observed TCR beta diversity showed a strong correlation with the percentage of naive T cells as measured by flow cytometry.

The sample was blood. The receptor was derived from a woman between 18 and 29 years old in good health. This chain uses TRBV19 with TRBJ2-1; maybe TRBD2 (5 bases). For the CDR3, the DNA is TGTGCCAGTAGTATAAGTCCAGGACTGCTATACAATGAGCAGTTCTTC. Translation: CASSISPGLLYNEQFF.